Below are 11 T cell receptor beta chains sequenced from a single sample in a study of blood T cell repertoires in COVID-19. The table came from immunoSEQ multiplex PCR; TCRdb's copy has only in-frame clones and leaves some out. The sample has 120,000 to 150,000 clones, about nine tenths seen once. The material sequenced was peripheral blood. These receptors were taken from a human donor in a cohort sampled during active COVID-19.

The chain links TRBV19 to TRBJ2-1; tentative D call: TRBD2 (5 bases). CDR1 LNHDA and CDR2 SQIVND come from the germline V gene (reference sequence). V lost 4 bases and J lost 5, with 9 bases in between. The CDR3 has 13 residues. CDR3 region: CASSTSRDNEQFF. The CDR3 DNA sequence: TGTGCCAGTAGTACTAGCAGAGACAATGAGCAGTTCTTC.

The V and J genes are TRBV15 and TRBJ1-6, with D unclear. The germline gives CDR1 LNHNV, CDR2 YYDKDF (reference sequence). Trimming removed 0 bases at V and 9 bases at J, with 12 bases between. The CDR3 length is 15 residues. For the CDR3, the DNA is TGTGCCACCAGCAGAGATCACGGGAACGGTTCACCCCTCCACTTT. Amino acids: CATSRDHGNGSPLHF.

V usage is TRBV5-6 and J usage is TRBJ1-2; 8 nucleotides line up with TRBD1. CDR3 length equals 15 residues. V dropped 0 bases and J dropped 6; count of bases not matched to a gene: 7. Germline CDR1 SGHDT, CDR2 YYEEEE. In DNA form, the CDR3 reads TGTGCCAGCAGCTTGGAACAGGGGGTACCTAATGGCTACACCTTC. It specifies CASSLEQGVPNGYTF.

This chain links TRBV7-2 with TRBJ2-5; 7 bases are shared with TRBD2. J gave up 2 bases and V 0 bases, and 0 bases lay outside the gene matches. Germline V gene data show CDR1 as SGHTA and CDR2 as FQGNSA. The CDR3 is 14 residues long. CDR3 sequence: CASSLASGQETQYF. As DNA, the CDR3 is TGTGCCAGCAGCTTAGCTAGCGGGCAAGAGACCCAGTACTTC.

This clone was picked up one time. The DNA of the CDR3 is TGTGCCAGTAGTATAGATCCACGGGATTCACCCCTCCACTTT. Its translation is CASSIDPRDSPLHF. V is TRBV19 and J is TRBJ1-6; no clear D. Germline-derived CDR1 and CDR2 are LNHDA and SQIVND (reference sequence). Trimming cost V 0 bases and J 8 bases, with 8 bases left between them. The CDR3 length is 14 residues.

The V gene is TRBV5-8, the J gene TRBJ2-7; no clear D. CDR3 length: 15 amino acids. Germline V CDR1 and CDR2: SGHTS, YDEGEE. V shed 4 bases and J shed 3 bases, with 17 bases lying between them. In nucleotides, the CDR3 is TGTGCCAGCAGCCACGACGGAGCCTCTTTCTACGAGCAGTACTTC. Its translation is CASSHDGASFYEQYF.

With respect to this clone: Mismatch with germline at one junction end may stem from a read error. The chain has TRBV7-7 and TRBJ2-1, with D possibly being TRBD1 (5 bases). This CDR3 has 14 residues. Germline assignment: CDR1 SSHAT and CDR2 FNYEAQ (reference sequence). The CDR3, as DNA: TGTGCTAGCAGCTTAGGTCAGGGCTACAATGAGCAGTTCTTC. Its protein product is CASSLGQGYNEQFF.

The V gene is TRBV12-1, the J gene TRBJ1-2. TRBV12-1 is annotated as a pseudogene. This CDR3 is 16 amino acids long. CDR3 DNA sequence: TGTGCCAGCACCTCAGCCCAGCGGGTTTTGACCTATGGCTACACCTTC. It translates to CASTSAQRVLTYGYTF.

This chain links TRBV6-4 with TRBJ2-3, with D perhaps TRBD1 (5 bases). Germline CDR1 and CDR2: MRHNA and SNTAGT. V dropped 5 bases and J dropped 4 bases, with 16 bases sitting between them. The CDR3 contains 15 residues. CDR3 nucleotide sequence: TGTGCCAGCAGTTTGACAGTCTCGGCGGCAGATACGCAGTATTTT. It translates to CASSLTVSAADTQYF.

The V and J genes are TRBV18 and TRBJ2-3; 10 positions match TRBD2. Unmatched junction bases numbered 9, after V lost 4 bases and J lost 5 bases. Germline assignment: CDR1 KGHSH and CDR2 LQKENI. The CDR3 length is 16 residues. CDR3 loop: CASSRSGGAGEDTQYF. Here the CDR3 DNA reads TGTGCCAGCTCACGAAGCGGGGGGGCCGGGGAAGATACGCAGTATTTT. The full variable domain, rest sourced from reference TRBV18 and TRBJ2-3, is NAGVMQNPRHLVRRRGQEARLRCSPMKGHSHVYWYRQLPEEGLKFMVYLQKENIIDESGMPKERFSAEFPKEGPSILRIQQVVRGDSAAYFCASSRSGGAGEDTQYFGPGTRLTVL.

The chain links TRBV7-2 to TRBJ1-1, with 7 bases identical to TRBD1. J lost 5 bases, V lost 4 bases, and 7 bases had no gene match. The V gene's germline CDR1 is SGHTA and CDR2 FQGNSA. The CDR3 runs to 14 residues. The CDR3 region is CASSSTGTATEAFF. CDR3 coding DNA: TGTGCCAGCAGCTCGACCGGGACAGCGACTGAAGCTTTCTTT. The complete variable domain, with remaining parts taken from reference TRBV7-2 and TRBJ1-1, reads GAGVSQSPSNKVTEKGKDVELRCDPISGHTALYWYRQSLGQGLEFLIYFQGNSAPDKSGLPSDRFSAERTGGSVSTLTIQRTQQEDSAVYLCASSSTGTATEAFFGQGTRLTVV.